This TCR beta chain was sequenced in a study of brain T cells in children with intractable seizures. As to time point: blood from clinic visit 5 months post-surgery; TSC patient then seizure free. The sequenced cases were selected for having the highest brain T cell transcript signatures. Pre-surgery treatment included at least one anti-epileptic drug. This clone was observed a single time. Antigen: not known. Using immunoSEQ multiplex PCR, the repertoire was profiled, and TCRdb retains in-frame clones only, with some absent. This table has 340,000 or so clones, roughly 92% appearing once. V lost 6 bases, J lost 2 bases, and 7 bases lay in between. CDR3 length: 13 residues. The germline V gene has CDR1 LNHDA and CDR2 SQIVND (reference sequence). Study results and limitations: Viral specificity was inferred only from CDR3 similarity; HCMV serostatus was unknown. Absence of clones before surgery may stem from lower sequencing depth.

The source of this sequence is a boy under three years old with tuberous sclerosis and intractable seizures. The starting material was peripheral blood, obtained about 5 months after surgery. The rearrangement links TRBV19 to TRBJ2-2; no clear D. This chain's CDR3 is CASRLENTGELFF. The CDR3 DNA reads TGTGCCAGTAGGTTAGAAAACACCGGGGAGCTGTTTTTT.